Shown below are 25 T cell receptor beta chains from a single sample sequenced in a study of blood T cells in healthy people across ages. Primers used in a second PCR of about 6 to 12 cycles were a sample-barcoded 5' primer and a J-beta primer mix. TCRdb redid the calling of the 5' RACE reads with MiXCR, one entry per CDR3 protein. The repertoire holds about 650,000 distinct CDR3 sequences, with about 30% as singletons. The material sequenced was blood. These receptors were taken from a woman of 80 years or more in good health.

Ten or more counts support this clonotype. CDR3 loop: CASSYRGSPGETQYF. The CDR3 region has the DNA TGTGCCAGCAGTTACCGGGGGTCCCCTGGGGAGACCCAGTACTTC. The chain carries TRBV6-5 and TRBJ2-5; possible D gene TRBD2, 6 bases. Trimming pared 2 bases from V and 5 bases from J, leaving 15 bases between. CDR3 length: 15 amino acids. Looked up from germline, CDR1 is MNHEY and CDR2 is SVGAGI.

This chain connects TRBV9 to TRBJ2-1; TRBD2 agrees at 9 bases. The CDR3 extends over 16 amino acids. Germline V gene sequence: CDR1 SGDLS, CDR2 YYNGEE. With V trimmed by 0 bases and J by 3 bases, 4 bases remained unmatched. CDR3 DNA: TGTGCCAGCAGCGTAGAGGCGGGGGGGCTCTACAATGAGCAGTTCTTC. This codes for CASSVEAGGLYNEQFF. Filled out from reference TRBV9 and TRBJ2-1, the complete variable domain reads DSGVTQTPKHLITATGQRVTLRCSPRSGDLSVYWYQQSLDQGLQFLIQYYNGEERAKGNILERFSAQQFPDLHSELNLSSLELGDSALYFCASSVEAGGLYNEQFFGPGTRLTVL.

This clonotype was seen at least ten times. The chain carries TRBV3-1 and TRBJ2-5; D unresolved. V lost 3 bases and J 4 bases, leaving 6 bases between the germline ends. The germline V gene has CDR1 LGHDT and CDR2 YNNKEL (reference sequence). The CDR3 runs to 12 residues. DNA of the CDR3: TGTGCCAGCAGCCAGGGCTCAGAGACCCAGTACTTC. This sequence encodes CASSQGSETQYF.

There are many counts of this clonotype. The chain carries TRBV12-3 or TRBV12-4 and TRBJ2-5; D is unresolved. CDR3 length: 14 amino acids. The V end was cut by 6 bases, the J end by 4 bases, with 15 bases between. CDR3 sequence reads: CASSRIVSRETQYF. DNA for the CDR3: TGTGCCAGCAGCCGGATTGTATCCAGAGAGACCCAGTACTTC.

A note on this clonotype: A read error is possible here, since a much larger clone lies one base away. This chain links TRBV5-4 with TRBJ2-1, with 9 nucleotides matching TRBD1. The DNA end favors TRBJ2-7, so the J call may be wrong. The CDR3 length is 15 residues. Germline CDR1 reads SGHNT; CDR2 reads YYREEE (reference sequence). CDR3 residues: CASSEGQGVYNEQYF. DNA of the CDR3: TGTGCCAGCAGCGAGGGACAGGGAGTGTACAATGAGCAGTACTTC.

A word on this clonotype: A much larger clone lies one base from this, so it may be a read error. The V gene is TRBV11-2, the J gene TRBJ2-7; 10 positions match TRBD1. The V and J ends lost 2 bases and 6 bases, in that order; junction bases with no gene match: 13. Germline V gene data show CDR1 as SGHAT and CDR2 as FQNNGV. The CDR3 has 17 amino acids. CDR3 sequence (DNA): TGTGCCAGCAGCTTATCTGGGTACGGGGACAGGGGCGGCGAGCAGTACTTC. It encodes CASSLSGYGDRGGEQYF.

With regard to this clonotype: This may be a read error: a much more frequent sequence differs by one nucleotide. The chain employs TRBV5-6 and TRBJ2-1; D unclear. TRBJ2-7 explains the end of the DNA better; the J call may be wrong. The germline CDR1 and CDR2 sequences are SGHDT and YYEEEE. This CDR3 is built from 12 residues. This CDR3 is CASSFLYNEQYF. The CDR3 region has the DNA TGTGCCAGCAGCTTTTTGTACAATGAGCAGTACTTC.

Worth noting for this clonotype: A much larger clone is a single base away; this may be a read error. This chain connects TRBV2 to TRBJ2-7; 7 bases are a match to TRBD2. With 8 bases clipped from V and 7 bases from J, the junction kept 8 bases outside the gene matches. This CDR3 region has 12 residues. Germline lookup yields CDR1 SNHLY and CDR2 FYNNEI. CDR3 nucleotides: TGTGCCAGCGGGGGAGGGTTTAGTGAGCAGTACTTC. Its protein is CASGGGFSEQYF.

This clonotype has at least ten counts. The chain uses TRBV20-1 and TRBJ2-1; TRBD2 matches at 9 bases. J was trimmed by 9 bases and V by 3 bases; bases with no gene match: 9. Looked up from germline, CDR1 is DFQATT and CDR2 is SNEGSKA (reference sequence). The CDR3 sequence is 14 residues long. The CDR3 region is CSARAGGGTVEQFF. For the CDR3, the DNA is TGCAGTGCTAGGGCGGGGGGGGGTACAGTTGAGCAGTTCTTC.

The CDR3 sequence: CASSRGTGSVQPQHF. The CDR3 nucleotides are TGTGCCAGCAGTCGAGGGACAGGGTCCGTTCAGCCCCAGCATTTT. V gene TRBV12-3 or TRBV12-4 combines with J gene TRBJ1-5; 9 positions agree with TRBD1. V trimming: 5 bases; J trimming: 6 bases; junction bases outside the gene matches: 8. The CDR3 spans 15 residues.

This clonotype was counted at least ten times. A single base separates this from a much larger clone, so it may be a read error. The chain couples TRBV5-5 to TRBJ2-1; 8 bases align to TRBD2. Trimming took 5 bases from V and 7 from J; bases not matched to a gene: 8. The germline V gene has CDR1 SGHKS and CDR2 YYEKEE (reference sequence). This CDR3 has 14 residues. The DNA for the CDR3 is TGTGCCAGCAGTATTCTTTCGGGGGGGAATGAGCAGTTCTTC. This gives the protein CASSILSGGNEQFF. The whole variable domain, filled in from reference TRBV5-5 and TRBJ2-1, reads DAGVTQSPTHLIKTRGQQVTLRCSPISGHKSVSWYQQVLGQGPQFIFQYYEKEERGRGNFPDRFSARQFPNYSSELNVNALLLGDSALYLCASSILSGGNEQFFGPGTRLTVL.

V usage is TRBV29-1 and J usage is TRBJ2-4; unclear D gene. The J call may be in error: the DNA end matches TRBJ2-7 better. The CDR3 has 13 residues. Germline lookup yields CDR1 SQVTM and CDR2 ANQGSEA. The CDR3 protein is CSVDSGNTYEQYF. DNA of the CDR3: TGCAGCGTTGACTCCGGTAATACCTACGAGCAGTACTTC.

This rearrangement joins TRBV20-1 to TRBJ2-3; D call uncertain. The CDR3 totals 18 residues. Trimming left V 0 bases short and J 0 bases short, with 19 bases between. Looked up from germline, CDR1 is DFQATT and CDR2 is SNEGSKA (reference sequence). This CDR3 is CSARESTRRHLSTDTQYF. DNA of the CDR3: TGCAGTGCTAGAGAATCAACGAGGAGACATCTCAGCACAGATACGCAGTATTTT.

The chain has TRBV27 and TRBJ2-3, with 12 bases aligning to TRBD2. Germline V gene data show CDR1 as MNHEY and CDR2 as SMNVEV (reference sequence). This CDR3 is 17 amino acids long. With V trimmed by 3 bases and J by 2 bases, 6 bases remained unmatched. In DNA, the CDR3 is TGTGCCAGCAGTTTCTCTAGACTAGCGGGGGCCACAGATACGCAGTATTTT. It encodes CASSFSRLAGATDTQYF.

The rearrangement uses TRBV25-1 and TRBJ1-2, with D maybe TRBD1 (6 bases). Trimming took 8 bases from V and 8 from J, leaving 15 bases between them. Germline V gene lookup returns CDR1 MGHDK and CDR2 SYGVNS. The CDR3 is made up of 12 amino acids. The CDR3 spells CASGNRVGGYTF. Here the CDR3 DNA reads TGTGCCAGCGGCAACAGGGTGGGGGGCTACACCTTC.

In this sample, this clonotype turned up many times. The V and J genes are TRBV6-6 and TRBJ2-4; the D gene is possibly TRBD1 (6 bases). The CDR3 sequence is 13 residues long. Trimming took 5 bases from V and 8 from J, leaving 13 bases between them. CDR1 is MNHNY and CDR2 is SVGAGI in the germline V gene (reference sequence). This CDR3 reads CASSTQGLDIQYF. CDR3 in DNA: TGTGCCAGCAGTACACAGGGATTAGACATTCAGTACTTC.

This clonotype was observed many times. As DNA, the CDR3 is TGCAGTGCTAGGCCTCCGGGGACACGTAACAATGAGCAGTTCTTC. It codes for CSARPPGTRNNEQFF. The chain recombines TRBV20-1 with TRBJ2-1, with D perhaps matching TRBD1 (6 bases). Germline V CDR1 and CDR2: DFQATT, SNEGSKA (reference sequence). CDR3 length: 15 amino acids. Trimming stripped 3 bases from V and 5 bases from J, with 17 bases between.

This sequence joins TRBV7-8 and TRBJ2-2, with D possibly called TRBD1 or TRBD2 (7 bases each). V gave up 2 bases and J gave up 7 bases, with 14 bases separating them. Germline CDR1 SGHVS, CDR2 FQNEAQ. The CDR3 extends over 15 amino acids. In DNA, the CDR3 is TGTGCCAGCAGCTTACCCGACAGGGAGGGCGGGGAGCTGTTTTTT. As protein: CASSLPDREGGELFF.

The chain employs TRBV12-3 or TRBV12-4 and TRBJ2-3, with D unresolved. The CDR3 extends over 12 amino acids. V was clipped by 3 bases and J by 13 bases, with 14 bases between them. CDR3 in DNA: TGTGCCAGCAGTTTCAGCGCAGATATGGAGTATTTT. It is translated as CASSFSADMEYF.

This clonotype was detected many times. The CDR3 loop reads CASSPPVGGNTEAFF. The CDR3 DNA reads as TGTGCCAGCTCACCACCGGTCGGGGGCAACACTGAAGCTTTCTTT. The V gene is TRBV18, the J gene TRBJ1-1; D is perhaps TRBD1 (6 bases). The CDR3 covers 15 residues. The germline V gene has CDR1 KGHSH and CDR2 LQKENI. The V and J ends lost 0 bases and 2 bases respectively, with 10 bases between them.

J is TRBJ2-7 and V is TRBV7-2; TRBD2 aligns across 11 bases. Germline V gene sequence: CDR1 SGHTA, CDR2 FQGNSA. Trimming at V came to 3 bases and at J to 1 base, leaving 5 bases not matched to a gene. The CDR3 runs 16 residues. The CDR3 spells CASSFLAGGPSYEQYF. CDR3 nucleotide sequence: TGTGCCAGCAGCTTCCTAGCGGGAGGTCCATCCTACGAGCAGTACTTC.

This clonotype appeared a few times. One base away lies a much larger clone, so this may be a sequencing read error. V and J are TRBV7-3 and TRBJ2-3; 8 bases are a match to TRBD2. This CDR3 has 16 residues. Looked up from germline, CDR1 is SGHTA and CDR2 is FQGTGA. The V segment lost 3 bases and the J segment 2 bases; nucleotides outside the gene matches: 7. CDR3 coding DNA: TGTGCCAGCAGCTTCGGGGGGGGGATGCACACAGATACGCAGTATTTT. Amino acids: CASSFGGGMHTDTQYF.

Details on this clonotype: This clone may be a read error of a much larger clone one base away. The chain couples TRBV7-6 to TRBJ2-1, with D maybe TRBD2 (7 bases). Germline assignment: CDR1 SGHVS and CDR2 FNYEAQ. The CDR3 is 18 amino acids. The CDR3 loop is CANSSRPRGGARLNEQFF. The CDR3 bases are TGTGCCAACAGCTCCCGGCCGAGGGGGGGGGCCCGACTCAATGAGCAGTTCTTC. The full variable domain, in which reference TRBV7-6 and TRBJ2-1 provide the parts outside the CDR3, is GAGVSQSPRYKVTKRGQDVALRCDPISGHVSLYWYRQALGQGPEFLTYFNYEAQQDKSGLPNDRFSAERPEGSISTLTIQRTEQRDSAMYRCANSSRPRGGARLNEQFFGPGTRLTVL.

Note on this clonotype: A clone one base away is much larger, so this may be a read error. CDR3 sequence: CSATEGYSNQPQHF. The CDR3 nucleotides read TGCAGTGCAACTGAAGGTTATAGCAATCAGCCCCAGCATTTT. The chain recombines TRBV20-1 with TRBJ1-5; no clear D. Germline V gene data show CDR1 as DFQATT and CDR2 as SNEGSKA (reference sequence). V was clipped by 6 bases and J by 0 bases, with 12 bases between them. The CDR3 length is 14 residues.

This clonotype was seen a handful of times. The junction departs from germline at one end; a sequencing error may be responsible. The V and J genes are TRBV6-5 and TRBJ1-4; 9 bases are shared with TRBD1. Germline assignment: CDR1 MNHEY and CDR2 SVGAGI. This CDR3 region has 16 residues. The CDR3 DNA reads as TGTGCCAGCAGTTACTCGTCTGGACAGGGGAGCGAAAAACGGTTTTTT. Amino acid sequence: CASSYSSGQGSEKRFF.